The 11 T cell receptor beta chains in this list originate from one sample, sequenced in a study of blood T cell repertoires in COVID-19. The table came from immunoSEQ multiplex PCR; TCRdb's copy has only in-frame clones and leaves some out. The table includes roughly 300,000 clones, under 95% detected once. Sample: PBMCs or T cells enriched from blood (not recorded which). The receptor set was obtained from a woman aged 30 to 39 who had recovered from COVID-19.

The V call is TRBV5-6, the J call TRBJ1-2; D not resolved. The germline gives CDR1 SGHDT, CDR2 YYEEEE. CDR3 length: 13 residues. Deletions cut 0 bases from V and 8 bases from J, with 11 bases between. CDR3 region: CASSLVTPLGYTF. The DNA of the CDR3 is TGTGCCAGCAGCTTGGTTACACCATTGGGCTACACCTTC.

Here the CDR3 reads CAISGPGDSLYEQYF. The CDR3 bases are TGTGCCATCAGTGGACCGGGGGACAGCTTATACGAGCAGTACTTC. The chain carries TRBV10-3 and TRBJ2-7, with TRBD1 as a possible D gene (7 bases). Germline V gives CDR1 ENHRY, CDR2 SYGVKD. Trimming removed 4 bases at V and 4 bases at J, with 17 bases between. The CDR3 is 15 amino acids.

The rearrangement links TRBV12-3 or TRBV12-4 to TRBJ2-7; tentatively, D is TRBD1 (6 bases). Trimming cost V 6 bases and J 6 bases, with 9 bases left between them. The CDR3 spans 11 residues. DNA of the CDR3: TGTGCCAGCAGCACAGGGATCGAGCAGTACTTC. Its protein is CASSTGIEQYF.

This clone was detected once. This chain connects TRBV29-1 to TRBJ2-5, with TRBD2 matching over 13 bases. Germline trimming cut 6 bases from V and 3 bases from J; bases unmatched to any gene: 4. This CDR3 is 14 amino acids long. The germline CDR1 and CDR2 sequences are SQVTM and ANQGSEA. For the CDR3, the DNA is TGCAGCGTGATACTAGCGGGGGGGAAAGAGACCCAGTACTTC. It yields the protein CSVILAGGKETQYF. The full variable domain, its missing parts supplied by reference TRBV29-1 and TRBJ2-5, is SAVISQKPSRDICQRGTSLTIQCQVDSQVTMMFWYRQQPGQSLTLIATANQGSEATYESGFVIDKFPISRPNLTFSTLTVSNMSPEDSSIYLCSVILAGGKETQYFGPGTRLLVL.

The chain employs TRBV7-2 and TRBJ1-2; tentative D call: TRBD1 (6 bases). V was pared by 4 bases and J by 4 bases, with 10 bases between. CDR1 SGHTA and CDR2 FQGNSA come from the germline V gene. The CDR3 runs to 13 residues. CDR3 loop: CASSSGQFYGYTF. The CDR3 DNA sequence: TGTGCCAGCAGCTCCGGACAGTTCTATGGCTACACCTTC.

This rearrangement joins TRBV6-5 to TRBJ2-2; 10 nucleotides align to TRBD1. Germline V gene sequence: CDR1 MNHEY, CDR2 SVGAGI. The CDR3 sequence is 15 residues long. The V gene end was trimmed by 6 bases and the J gene end by 4 bases; junction bases not matched to a gene: 5. The CDR3 here is CASRRDRGLTGELFF. As DNA, the CDR3 is TGTGCCAGCAGAAGAGACAGGGGGCTCACCGGGGAGCTGTTTTTT.

The J gene is TRBJ2-7, the V gene TRBV27; D unresolved. The CDR3 sequence is 13 residues long. Trimming took 0 bases from V and 2 from J, leaving 5 bases between them. Germline CDR1 reads MNHEY; CDR2 reads SMNVEV (reference sequence). CDR3 sequence: CASSLSQTYEQYF. The CDR3 DNA reads TGTGCCAGCAGTTTATCACAGACCTACGAGCAGTACTTC.

This clone appeared once. The rearrangement joins TRBV18 to TRBJ2-5; no clear D. Germline loops: CDR1 KGHSH, CDR2 LQKENI. This CDR3 is 12 amino acids long. Trimming pared 0 bases from V and 9 bases from J, leaving 8 bases between. For the CDR3, the DNA is TGTGCCAGCTCACCACCCCCAGGCCCCCAGTACTTC. It translates to CASSPPPGPQYF.

This rearrangement joins TRBV19 to TRBJ2-7; 9 nucleotides match TRBD2. This CDR3 is 15 amino acids long. The J segment lost 3 bases and the V segment lost 5 bases, leaving 8 bases of the junction unmatched. Germline CDR1 LNHDA, CDR2 SQIVND (reference sequence). CDR3 protein: CASSPRAGGVYEQYF. DNA of the CDR3: TGTGCCAGTAGTCCCCGAGCGGGAGGAGTCTACGAGCAGTACTTC.

V and J are TRBV6-2 or TRBV6-3 and TRBJ2-7, with 10 nucleotides matching TRBD2. V was pared by 6 bases and J by 2 bases, with 10 bases of the junction left unmatched. This CDR3 is built from 16 residues. Per germline, CDR1 MNHEY and CDR2 SVGEGT. CDR3 residues: CASSPPSGRDTYEQYF. CDR3 nucleotide sequence: TGTGCCAGCAGCCCCCCCAGCGGGAGGGATACCTACGAGCAGTACTTC.

The chain carries TRBV11-2 and TRBJ1-3, with a tentative D call TRBD1 (6 bases). Germline V gene lookup returns CDR1 SGHAT and CDR2 FQNNGV. This CDR3 comprises 16 residues. V was cut by 5 bases and J by 4 bases, with 18 bases left in between. CDR3 bases: TGTGCCAGCAGCCATTACAGGGCCCCGGCCGGAAACACCATATATTTT. It yields the protein CASSHYRAPAGNTIYF.